This T cell receptor beta chain was identified in a study of cytomegalovirus exposure and HLA in healthy donors (dated by TCRdb to about 2017). Context from the whole study: A later analysis indicated that the 130 or so validation repertoires were generated on the platform also employed for the 666 repertoires of the first cohort. The study was designed to test whether signatures of past pathogen exposure could be identified by cataloging public T cell receptors. Along with the roughly 670-subject first cohort, a separate validation cohort of over a hundred different subjects was used. To predict cytomegalovirus infection status, the study brought together high-throughput TCR immunosequencing, statistical association of individual TCRs with disease status, and machine learning. The investigation overall reported the following: The authors suggested that the approach could potentially be generalized to other disease states and immunological phenotypes. Across donors, most TCR sequences were observed very rarely, whereas some public TCRs were present in many individuals. The validation cohort had no HLA typing available for a later analysis, so co-occurrence within that cohort was assessed over all 120 or so repertoires. In vitro tests confirmed that three of the cytomegalovirus-associated TCR beta chains recognize cytomegalovirus antigens. The study gave a list of about 150 TCR beta chains associated with cytomegalovirus. In a later analysis, TCRs clustered in the first cohort were found to also tend to co-occur in the 110 or so validation repertoires, with 94% of cluster scores above 0. In both the original and validation cohorts, the classifier was reported to diagnose cytomegalovirus status with high specificity and sensitivity.

The germline ends are 9 bases apart after V is trimmed by 2 bases and J by 4 bases. CDR1 MNHNS and CDR2 SASEGT are derived from the germline V gene. The CDR3 has 14 amino acids, counting the end cysteine and phenylalanine. CDR3 DNA is the only sequence kept; it has 42 bases, read in frame from the first base. The protocol used for the library was the immunoSEQ multiplex PCR assay. Per the source publication's procedure: To diagnose cytomegalovirus status from the catalog of TCR beta chain sequences, a statistical classification framework was built. Held by TCRdb, this immuneACCESS table contains in-frame sequences only and omits some clones. Under half of the omission traces to an unresolved V gene where checked; the cause of the rest is unknown. The DNA was the basis for D and trimming; V, J and clone size are from that table. This sample holds 260,000 or so clones; roughly 88% were observed only once. The ten largest make up roughly 1% of the sample.

The donors were included in the validation cohort of over a hundred subjects, a group kept apart from the 666-subject first cohort. Concerning this clone itself: Its target antigen remains unknown. Base quality data are lacking; no much larger clone is found one base away.

Source material: PBMCs. The clonotype comes from a woman aged 18-29 years in good health and CMV-seronegative. The chain was built from TRBV6-1 and TRBJ1-5; the D gene assignment is ambiguous. The bases read TGTGCCAGCAGTGAATTCCAGGCTAATCAGCCCCAGCATTTT. Protein translation: CASSEFQANQPQHF.